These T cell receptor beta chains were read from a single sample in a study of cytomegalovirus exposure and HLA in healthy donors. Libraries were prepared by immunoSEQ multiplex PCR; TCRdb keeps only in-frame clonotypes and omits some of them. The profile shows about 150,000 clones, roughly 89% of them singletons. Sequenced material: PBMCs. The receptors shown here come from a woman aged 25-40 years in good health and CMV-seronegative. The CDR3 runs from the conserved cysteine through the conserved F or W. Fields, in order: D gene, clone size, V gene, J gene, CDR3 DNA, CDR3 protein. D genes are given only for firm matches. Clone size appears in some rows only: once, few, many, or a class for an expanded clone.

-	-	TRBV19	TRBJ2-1	TGTGCCAGTAGCGGGACTTCCTACAATGAGCAGTTCTTC	CASSGTSYNEQFF
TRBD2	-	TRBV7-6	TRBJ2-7	TGTGCCAGCAGTCCTACTAGCGGGGTCACCTACGAGCAGTACTTC	CASSPTSGVTYEQYF
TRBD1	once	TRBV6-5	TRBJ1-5	TGTGCCAGCAGTCCGGACAGGGGGAGCAATCAGCCCCAGCATTTT	CASSPDRGSNQPQHF
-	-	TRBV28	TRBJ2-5	TGTGCCAGCAGTTTTCGGGTAGCTTCGAGAAAGACCCAGTACTTC	CASSFRVASRKTQYF
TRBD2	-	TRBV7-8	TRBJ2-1	TGTGCCAGCTGCACACTAGCGGGAGGTTTTGGATGTGAGCAGTTCTTC	CASCTLAGGFGCEQFF
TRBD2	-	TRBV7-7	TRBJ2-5	TGTGCTAGCAGCTTGGGGACTAGCGGGAAAGAGACCCAGTACTTC	CASSLGTSGKETQYF
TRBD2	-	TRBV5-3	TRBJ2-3	TGTGCCAGAAGCGGCGCAACTAGCGGGAGCACAGATACGCAGTATTTT	CARSGATSGSTDTQYF
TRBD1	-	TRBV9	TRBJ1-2	TGTGCCAGCAGCGCGGACAGGGGGCAGGATGGCTACACCTTC	CASSADRGQDGYTF
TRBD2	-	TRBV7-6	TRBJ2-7	TGTGCCAGCAGCTTAGGACTAGCGGGCGGGGCCTCCTACGAGCAGTACTTC	CASSLGLAGGASYEQYF
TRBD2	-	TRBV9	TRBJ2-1	TGTGCCAGCAGCGTAGCCCGGGGGGGGCGAAATGAGCAGTTCTTC	CASSVARGGRNEQFF
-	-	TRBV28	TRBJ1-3	TGTGCCAGCAGTTTCCGAGGATCTCGGAACACCATATATTTT	CASSFRGSRNTIYF
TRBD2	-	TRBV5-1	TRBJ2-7	TGCGCCAGCACTGAGGGGCGCAGGACTAGCGGGAGGTCCTACGAGCAGTACTTC	CASTEGRRTSGRSYEQYF
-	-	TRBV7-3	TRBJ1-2	TGTGCCAGCAGCTTCGACCTAACAGAGAACTATGGCTACACCTTC	CASSFDLTENYGYTF
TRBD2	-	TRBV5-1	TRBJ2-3	TGCGCCAGCTCCCGGACTAGCGCCACAGATACGCAGTATTTT	CASSRTSATDTQYF
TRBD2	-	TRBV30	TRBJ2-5	TGTGCCTGGAGTGTAGGGACTAGCGATAAAGAGACCCAGTACTTC	CAWSVGTSDKETQYF
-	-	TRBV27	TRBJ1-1	TGTGCCAGCAGTTTACGCGGGTTGGACACTGAAGCTTTCTTT	CASSLRGLDTEAFF